The 19 T cell receptor beta chains reported below all come from one sample, sequenced in a study of early stage breast cancer tumors. Profiled with immunoSEQ multiplex PCR; TCRdb holds only in-frame clones, not every one. The sample records some 29,000 clones, about 83% being singletons. Sequencing used blood. The receptors were sampled from a person aged 45 to 59 with breast cancer.

The chain has TRBV25-1 and TRBJ1-2; unclear D gene. V lost 2 bases and J 1 base, leaving 20 bases between the germline ends. Germline loops: CDR1 MGHDK, CDR2 SYGVNS. The CDR3 runs 18 residues. Here the CDR3 reads CASSEGPLLGRVNYGYTF. In nucleotides, the CDR3 is TGTGCCAGCAGTGAAGGCCCATTGCTTGGCAGAGTTAACTATGGCTACACCTTC.

The gene calls are TRBV12-5 and TRBJ2-1; 7 bases match TRBD2. Germline CDR1 is LGHNT and CDR2 is FRNRAP. J lost 5 bases, V lost 6 bases, and 10 bases had no gene match. The CDR3 has 15 amino acids. The DNA of the CDR3 is TGTGCTAGTGGAGCCGGGACTGCGGGGGACAATGAGCAGTTCTTC. Its protein is CASGAGTAGDNEQFF.

This clone was counted once. This rearrangement joins TRBV15 to TRBJ2-1, with 7 bases identical to TRBD2. V shed 0 bases and J 9 bases; nucleotides not matched to a gene: 11. CDR1 and CDR2 (germline): LNHNV, YYDKDF (reference sequence). The CDR3 sequence is 16 residues long. CDR3 sequence (DNA): TGTGCCACCAGCAGAGATCGTTTGGAGGGCGGGGGTGAGCAGTTCTTC. It codes for CATSRDRLEGGGEQFF.

The chain employs TRBV11-2 and TRBJ2-1; a possible D gene is TRBD2 (5 bases). Germline loops: CDR1 SGHAT, CDR2 FQNNGV. Trimming took off 1 base at V and 3 bases at J, with 13 bases between the two ends. The CDR3 consists of 16 residues. The CDR3 DNA reads as TGTGCCAGCAGCTTAGGACGAGCGACTAACTACAATGAGCAGTTCTTC. It encodes CASSLGRATNYNEQFF.

This chain links TRBV9 with TRBJ1-6; TRBD1 matches 7 bases. The V gene end was trimmed by 0 bases and the J gene end by 8 bases; junction bases not matched to a gene: 8. Germline V gene data show CDR1 as SGDLS and CDR2 as YYNGEE. The CDR3 sequence is 16 residues long. CDR3 DNA: TGTGCCAGCAGCGTAGGGGAACAGGGGATTTATTCACCCCTCCACTTT. Protein sequence: CASSVGEQGIYSPLHF.

V is TRBV7-2 and J is TRBJ2-6; TRBD1 matches 10 bases. The junction had 4 bases not matched to a gene; V was cut back by 2 bases and J by 3 bases. The CDR3 totals 17 residues. Germline lookup yields CDR1 SGHTA and CDR2 FQGNSA. In DNA form, the CDR3 reads TGTGCCAGCAGCTTACGGGGACAGGGGATTGGGGCCAACGTCCTGACTTTC. Amino acid sequence: CASSLRGQGIGANVLTF.

The V gene is TRBV10-3, the J gene TRBJ2-3; 12 nucleotides align to TRBD2. Germline lookup yields CDR1 ENHRY and CDR2 SYGVKD. The CDR3 runs to 15 residues. J lost 6 bases, V lost 11 bases, and 12 bases had no gene match. CDR3 sequence reads: CAARRTSGTVDTQYF. The CDR3 DNA sequence: TGTGCCGCCCGCCGGACTAGCGGGACAGTGGATACGCAGTATTTT.

This clone has a single count. The V and J genes are TRBV28 and TRBJ1-3; 10 bases fit TRBD1. The germline V gene encodes CDR1 MDHEN and CDR2 SYDVKM. This CDR3 spans 16 amino acids. V shed 8 bases, J shed 2 bases, and the junction held 9 bases outside the gene matches. CDR3 amino acids: CASGRQGAMAGNTIYF. DNA of the CDR3: TGTGCCAGCGGCAGACAGGGGGCTATGGCTGGAAACACCATATATTTT.

This clone was found a few times. The chain carries TRBV6-1 and TRBJ1-2; 10 bases agree with TRBD1. Germline CDR1 and CDR2: MNHNS and SASEGT. This CDR3 region has 15 residues. V shed 10 bases, J shed 4 bases, and the junction held 12 bases outside the gene matches. CDR3 DNA: TGTGCCACCACGGTGGACAGGGGGATCTCCTATGGCTACACCTTC. It codes for CATTVDRGISYGYTF.

The chain carries TRBV4-2 and TRBJ2-3; perhaps TRBD1 as D (5 bases). The CDR3 sequence is 16 residues long. CDR1 is LGHNA, CDR2 YNFKEQ, per germline. Trimming removed 3 bases from V and 4 bases from J, with 17 bases in between. The CDR3 DNA reads TGTGCCAGCAGCCAGGGTCTCCAGGGTTCCGCAGATACGCAGTATTTT. Translation: CASSQGLQGSADTQYF.

The J gene is TRBJ2-3, the V gene TRBV6-1; 8 positions match TRBD1. Germline V gene data show CDR1 as MNHNS and CDR2 as SASEGT. V trimming: 4 bases; J trimming: 5 bases; junction bases outside the gene matches: 8. This CDR3 contains 15 residues. The CDR3 loop is CASSVDRVRRDTQYF. CDR3 DNA sequence: TGTGCCAGCAGTGTGGACAGGGTGCGGAGAGATACGCAGTATTTT.

V gene TRBV5-4 combines with J gene TRBJ1-2; 7 bases match TRBD1. This CDR3 has 15 residues. Germline V gene data show CDR1 as SGHNT and CDR2 as YYREEE (reference sequence). The ends lost 3 bases at V and 6 bases at J; junction bases unmatched: 11. The CDR3 protein is CASSSPATGLNGYTF. CDR3 bases: TGTGCCAGCAGCTCGCCCGCGACAGGGTTAAATGGCTACACCTTC.

This chain connects TRBV21-1 to TRBJ2-7; TRBD1, as called in the table, went unchecked against the DNA. TRBV21-1 is listed as a pseudogene. The CDR3 has 15 residues. CDR3 DNA: TGTGCCAGCAGCAAGGGGGCCATTAAAAGCGGCGAGCAGTACTTC. It encodes CASSKGAIKSGEQYF.

This chain connects TRBV15 to TRBJ2-1; TRBD2 matches 9 bases. V dropped 3 bases and J dropped 7; count of bases not matched to a gene: 7. The CDR3 spans 15 residues. Germline V gene sequence: CDR1 LNHNV, CDR2 YYDKDF (reference sequence). The DNA for the CDR3 is TGTGCCACCAGCAGGGAGGGCGGGGGGGGAAATGAGCAGTTCTTC. Its translation is CATSREGGGGNEQFF.

The chain joins TRBV14 to TRBJ2-5; no clear D. Per germline, CDR1 SGHDN and CDR2 FVKESK. The CDR3 covers 11 residues. The V end was cut by 1 base, the J end by 5 bases, with 2 bases between. The CDR3 sequence is CASSQVETQYF. The CDR3 DNA is TGTGCCAGCAGCCAAGTGGAGACCCAGTACTTC.

V and J are TRBV6-5 and TRBJ2-1, with TRBD2 identical over 7 bases. CDR1 MNHEY and CDR2 SVGAGI come from the germline V gene. Trimming at V came to 0 bases and at J to 8 bases, leaving 4 bases not matched to a gene. The CDR3 consists of 14 residues. The CDR3 sequence is CASSYSGTNHEQFF. The CDR3 region has the DNA TGTGCCAGCAGTTACTCGGGGACTAATCATGAGCAGTTCTTC.

The V call is TRBV5-4, the J call TRBJ2-7; D is uncertain. The CDR3 runs to 12 residues. Germline V gives CDR1 SGHNT, CDR2 YYREEE (reference sequence). V lost 0 bases to trimming and J lost 3 bases, with 4 bases between them. The CDR3 DNA follows: TGTGCCAGCAGCTTGGACCGCTACGAGCAGTACTTC. It yields the protein CASSLDRYEQYF.

This clone was detected once. The CDR3 region is CASSYRGTGGGYTF. DNA for the CDR3: TGTGCCAGCAGTTACAGAGGGACCGGGGGGGGCTACACCTTC. The chain has TRBV6-5 and TRBJ1-2, with D maybe TRBD1 (5 bases). The CDR3 is 14 residues long. Trimming removed 2 bases at V and 8 bases at J, with 15 bases between. Germline lookup yields CDR1 MNHEY and CDR2 SVGAGI.

This clone was detected a few times. The chain uses TRBV7-9 and TRBJ1-2; D ambiguous. V was cut by 1 base and J by 7 bases, with 13 bases left in between. The CDR3 consists of 14 residues. Germline V gene lookup returns CDR1 SEHNR and CDR2 FQNEAQ (reference sequence). The CDR3 protein is CASSLEGSHFGYTF. CDR3 DNA: TGTGCCAGCAGCTTAGAGGGCAGTCACTTTGGCTACACCTTC.